This record looks at one TCR beta chain sequence and its context. This sample is drawn from a study of control samples from healthy donors and cancer patients. The repertoire was sequenced with immunoSEQ multiplex PCR; TCRdb's copy has only in-frame clones and lacks some. This table has under 150,000 clones, 87% appearing once. Germline V gives CDR1 SGHRS, CDR2 YFSETQ. This CDR3 is built from 12 residues. The V end was cut by 5 bases, the J end by 5 bases, with 10 bases between. The specimen sequenced was blood. This rearrangement joins TRBV5-1 to TRBJ2-5; D is unresolved. The sequence was obtained from a man aged 55 to 70 in good health. CDR3 DNA: TGCGCCAGCAGTTTTGGGGTGGAGACCCAGTACTTC. Encoded protein: CASSFGVETQYF. Full variable domain (outside the CDR3, taken from reference TRBV5-1 and TRBJ2-5): KAGVTQTPRYLIKTRGQQVTLSCSPISGHRSVSWYQQTPGQGLQFLFEYFSETQRNKGNFPGRFSGRQFSNSRSEMNVSTLELGDSALYLCASSFGVETQYFGPGTRLLVL.